The clone carrying this T cell receptor beta chain was picked up one time. Its antigen is not known. CD8+ and CD4+ T cells from blood underwent TCR beta sequencing, which was carried out in a high-throughput format. TEMRA cells were FACS-enriched, unlike CD8+ and CD4+ T cells, which were negatively isolated. The data stem from a study of CD8 T cells in Susac syndrome. The trim removed 4 bases at V and 2 bases at J, leaving 2 bases unmatched. CDR1 is SGHDT, CDR2 YYEEEE, per germline. This CDR3 has 13 amino acids. Whole-study results and caveats: Individuals included in the TCR sequencing and HLA analysis were acknowledged by the study to be relatively few in number.

Random hexamers served to reverse transcribe roughly 0.5 to 1 ug RNA. MiXCR, applied by TCRdb to the immunoSEQ multiplex PCR reads, yields one record per CDR3 protein. Of about 160,000 distinct CDR3 sequences detected, approximately 94% appear once; the ten largest clones hold 0.085% to 0.095%. Sequencing was done on a sample of CD4+ T cells from PBMCs. This TCR was sampled from a human donor with multiple sclerosis. This chain uses TRBV5-6 with TRBJ1-2; 7 bases line up with TRBD1. DNA of the CDR3: TGTGCCAGCAGCCGGGGACAGAACTATGGCTACACCTTC. Its translation: CASSRGQNYGYTF.